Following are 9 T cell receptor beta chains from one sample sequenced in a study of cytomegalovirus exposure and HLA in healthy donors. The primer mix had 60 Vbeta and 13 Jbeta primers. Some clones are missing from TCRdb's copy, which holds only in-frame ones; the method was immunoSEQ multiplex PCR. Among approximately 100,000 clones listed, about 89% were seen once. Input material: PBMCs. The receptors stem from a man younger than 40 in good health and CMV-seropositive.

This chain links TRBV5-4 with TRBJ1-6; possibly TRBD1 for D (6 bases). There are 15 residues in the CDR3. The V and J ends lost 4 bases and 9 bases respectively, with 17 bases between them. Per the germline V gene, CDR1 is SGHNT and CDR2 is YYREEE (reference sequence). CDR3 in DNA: TGTGCCAGCAGCCCCAAAACAGGGAGGGGTTCACCCCTCCACTTT. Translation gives CASSPKTGRGSPLHF.

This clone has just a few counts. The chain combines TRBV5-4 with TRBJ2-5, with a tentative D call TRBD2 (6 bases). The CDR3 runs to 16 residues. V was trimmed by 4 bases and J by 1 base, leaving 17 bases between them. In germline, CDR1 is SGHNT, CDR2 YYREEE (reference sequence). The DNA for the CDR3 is TGTGCCAGCAGCCCCGATCGGGCGGGGATCCAAGAGACCCAGTACTTC. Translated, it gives CASSPDRAGIQETQYF.

CDR3 nucleotide sequence: TGCGCCAGCAGCTTGGCCCTAGCACATCAAGAGACCCAGTACTTC. Translating gives CASSLALAHQETQYF. The chain uses TRBV5-1 and TRBJ2-5, with D perhaps TRBD2 (5 bases). Trimming shortened V by 0 bases and J by 2 bases, and 11 bases separated the two germline ends. Germline V gene lookup returns CDR1 SGHRS and CDR2 YFSETQ. The CDR3 sequence is 15 residues long.

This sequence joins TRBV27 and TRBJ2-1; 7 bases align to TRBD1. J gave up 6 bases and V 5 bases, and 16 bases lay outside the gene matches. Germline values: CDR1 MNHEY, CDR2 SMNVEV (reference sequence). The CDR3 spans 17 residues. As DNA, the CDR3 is TGTGCCAGCAGTCTCGTAAGCCGGACAGGAACGGCCAATGAGCAGTTCTTC. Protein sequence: CASSLVSRTGTANEQFF.

CDR3 DNA: TGTGCCAGCAGTTTAATAGATTACAATGAGCAGTTCTTC. It is translated as CASSLIDYNEQFF. V and J are TRBV28 and TRBJ2-1; D not certain. Trimming stripped 2 bases from V and 4 bases from J, with 6 bases between. Germline V gene lookup returns CDR1 MDHEN and CDR2 SYDVKM. This CDR3 comprises 13 residues.

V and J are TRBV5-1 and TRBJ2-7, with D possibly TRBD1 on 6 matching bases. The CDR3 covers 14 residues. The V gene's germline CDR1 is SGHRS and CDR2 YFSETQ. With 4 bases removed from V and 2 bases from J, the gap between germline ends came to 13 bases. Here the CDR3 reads CASSPYGQTYEQYF. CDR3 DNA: TGCGCCAGCAGCCCGTACGGACAGACCTACGAGCAGTACTTC.

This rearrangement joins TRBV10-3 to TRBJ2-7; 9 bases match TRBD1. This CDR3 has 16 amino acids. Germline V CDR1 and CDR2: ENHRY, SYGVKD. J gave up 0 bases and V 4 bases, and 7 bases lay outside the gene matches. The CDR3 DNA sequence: TGTGCCATCAGTGGTCCCCGGGACAGGGTCTCCTACGAGCAGTACTTC. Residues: CAISGPRDRVSYEQYF.

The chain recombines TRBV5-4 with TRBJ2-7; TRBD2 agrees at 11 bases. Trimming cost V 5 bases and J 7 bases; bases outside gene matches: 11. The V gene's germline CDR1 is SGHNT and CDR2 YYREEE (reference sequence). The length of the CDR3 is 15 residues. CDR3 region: CASRGGTSGKGEQYF. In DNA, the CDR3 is TGTGCCAGCAGGGGCGGGACTAGCGGAAAGGGGGAGCAGTACTTC.

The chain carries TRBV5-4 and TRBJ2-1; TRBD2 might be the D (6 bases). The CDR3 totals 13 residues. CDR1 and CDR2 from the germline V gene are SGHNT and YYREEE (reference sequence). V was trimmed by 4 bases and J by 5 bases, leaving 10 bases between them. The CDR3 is CASSRRENNEQFF. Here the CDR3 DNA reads TGTGCCAGCAGCCGCCGGGAGAACAATGAGCAGTTCTTC.